This T cell receptor (beta chain) was captured by sequencing in a study of blood T cell repertoires in COVID-19. Trimming cost V 2 bases and J 3 bases, with 7 bases left between them. Germline values: CDR1 LGHDT, CDR2 YNNKEL (reference sequence). This CDR3 is 13 amino acids long. The protocol was immunoSEQ multiplex PCR, while the TCRdb copy is restricted to in-frame clones and leaves out a portion. The profile covers about 260,000 clones, with around 90% appearing a single time and over 4% taken by the ten largest. The receptor was isolated from a man in his fifties or sixties who had recovered from COVID-19. The J gene is TRBJ1-2, the V gene TRBV3-1 (or the pseudogene TRBV3-2); D call uncertain. The sample comprised peripheral blood. The CDR3 region is CASSQLSDYGYTF. The CDR3 coding sequence is TGTGCCAGCAGCCAATTGTCGGACTATGGCTACACCTTC.